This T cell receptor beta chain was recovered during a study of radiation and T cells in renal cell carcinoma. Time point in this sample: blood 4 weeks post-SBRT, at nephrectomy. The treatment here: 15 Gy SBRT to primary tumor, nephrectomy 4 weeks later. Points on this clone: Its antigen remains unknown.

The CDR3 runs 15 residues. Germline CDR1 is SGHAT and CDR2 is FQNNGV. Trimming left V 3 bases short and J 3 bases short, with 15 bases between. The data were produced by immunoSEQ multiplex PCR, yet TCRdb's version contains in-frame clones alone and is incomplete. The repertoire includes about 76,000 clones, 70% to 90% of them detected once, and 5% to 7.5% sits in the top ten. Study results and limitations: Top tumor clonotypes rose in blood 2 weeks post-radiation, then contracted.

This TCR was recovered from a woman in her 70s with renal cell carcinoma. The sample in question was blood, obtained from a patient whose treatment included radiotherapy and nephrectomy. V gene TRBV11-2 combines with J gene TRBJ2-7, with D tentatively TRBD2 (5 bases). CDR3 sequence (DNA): TGTGCCAGCAGCTTGATCCCAACTAGAAACTACGAGCAGTACTTC. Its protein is CASSLIPTRNYEQYF.